Reported below is one TCR beta chain. This clone was detected only a few times. Its antigen is still unknown. No qualities accompany the bases; no much larger clone lies one base away. The CDR3 regions of human TCRbeta chains were subjected to immunosequencing. On the study's bioinformatics: TCRs in the repertoires were matched against a reference library of SARS-CoV-2-specific TCRs that had been generated with the MIRA antigen-specificity platform. Breadth was defined as the fraction of unique TCRs that were SARS-CoV-2-associated, and depth was defined as the fraction of total T cells that were SARS-CoV-2-associated. Using the MIRA data, each spike-specific TCR was mapped to the spike region that the TCR reacts to and placed in a CD4 or CD8 class. Log10-transformed breadth and depth values were compared by one-way ANOVA with Sidak's multiple comparisons tests. Held by TCRdb, this immuneACCESS table contains in-frame sequences only and omits some clones. Under half of the omission traces to an unresolved V gene where checked; the cause of the rest is unknown. V, J and clone size are taken as reported in that table, and D and trimming were inferred from the DNA itself. A total of 150,000 to 200,000 clones appear in this sample, just over 90% of them only once. The top ten clonotypes cover around 3.6% of the sample.

This record comes from a study of T cell responses to AZD1222 COVID-19 vaccine (dated by TCRdb to the early 2020s). With regard to the full study: A total of approximately 250 trial participants underwent TCR sequencing, of whom approximately 200 had received two doses of AZD1222 and some 25 had received two doses of the MenACWY control vaccine. Enrollment into the trials was organized by age into subgroups of 18-55, 56-69 and 70-plus years, and those subgroups contained roughly 150, 30 and 60 TCR-sequenced participants, respectively.

On the study overall, not on this receptor specifically: After two AZD1222 doses, both the breadth and the depth of spike-specific TCRs were significantly higher than at day 0 and than in MenACWY recipients. Only six AZD1222 recipients were SARS-CoV-2 seropositive at baseline, limiting conclusions about previously exposed vaccinees. Nearly half of unique spike-specific TCRs reportedly recognized epitopes outside regions mutated in the B.1.351 and B.1.1.7 variants. No day 14 peak-response samples were available, so repertoires were characterized only after the peak T cell response. Most participants were white British and females outnumbered males, and the authors suggested that clonal diversity may have been underestimated. CD4 TCRs associated with the vaccine covered the entire spike protein, and the dominant responses were in regions 160-218 and 743-854. In the small 56-69-year group, the increase in depth fell short of significance, most likely because of low power.

Spanning cysteine to phenylalanine, the CDR3 consists of 15 amino acids. Only CDR3 DNA is held: 45 bases, read in frame from base 1. CDR1 KGHSY and CDR2 FQNENV are derived from the germline V gene. At the junction V is shortened by 5 bases and J by 2 bases, with 16 bases in between. This specimen's time point label, interpreted: about 28 days (+/-7) after the second vaccine dose. The sample's treatment or condition label, decoded: meningococcal conjugate vaccine given as trial control. Samples from vaccinated people were obtained from the UK trials COV001 and COV002, which included a single-blind randomized controlled phase 2/3 trial of AZD1222 (ChAdOx1 nCoV-19) in healthy adults. Trial participant PBMC samples were collected at day 0 and day 28 after the second dose for TCRbeta chain sequencing.

The V and J segments used are TRBV16 and TRBJ2-7, with the D segment possibly TRBD1 or TRBD2, each aligning over 6 bases. The starting material was peripheral blood, obtained 28 days after the second dose of the MenACWY control vaccine. The clonotype comes from an adult who received the MenACWY meningococcal vaccine as a control. The CDR3 in this case is CASSCGTSNTYEQYF. The nucleotide sequence reads as follows: TGTGCCAGCAGCTGCGGGACATCGAACACCTACGAGCAGTACTTC.